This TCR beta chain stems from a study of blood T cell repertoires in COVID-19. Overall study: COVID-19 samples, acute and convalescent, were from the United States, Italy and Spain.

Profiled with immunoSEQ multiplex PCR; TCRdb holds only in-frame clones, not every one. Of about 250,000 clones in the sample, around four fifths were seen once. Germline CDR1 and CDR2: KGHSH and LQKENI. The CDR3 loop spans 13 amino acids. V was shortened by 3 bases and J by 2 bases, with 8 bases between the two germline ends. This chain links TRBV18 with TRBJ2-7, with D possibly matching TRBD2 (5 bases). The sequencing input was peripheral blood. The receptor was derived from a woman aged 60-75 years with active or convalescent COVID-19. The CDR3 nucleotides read TGTGCCAGCTCACCCGCGACTACCTACGAGCAGTACTTC. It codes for CASSPATTYEQYF.